Shown below are 22 T cell receptor beta chains from a single sample sequenced in a study of PD-L1 blockade in urothelial cancer. The assay was immunoSEQ multiplex PCR, and TCRdb's table has in-frame clones only and misses some. The profile shows about 43,000 clones, 88% of them singletons. This specimen was PBMCs, taken around atezolizumab (anti-PD-L1) treatment. Receptors originate from a woman between 55 and 75 years old with urothelial cancer.

This chain connects TRBV5-1 to TRBJ2-3; 10 bases are a match to TRBD2. This CDR3 spans 15 amino acids. In germline, CDR1 is SGHRS, CDR2 YFSETQ. V shed 3 bases and J 1 base; nucleotides not matched to a gene: 2. CDR3 loop: CASSSLAGGTDTQYF. CDR3 nucleotide sequence: TGCGCCAGCAGCTCGCTAGCGGGGGGCACAGATACGCAGTATTTT.

V and J are TRBV23-1 and TRBJ1-2, with 8 positions matching TRBD1. TRBV23-1 is designated an ORF whose function remains uncertain. The junction had 17 bases not matched to a gene; V was cut back by 4 bases and J by 7 bases. The CDR3 is made up of 17 amino acids. CDR3 loop: CASSRRYLPQGAGGYTF. CDR3 DNA sequence: TGCGCCAGCAGTCGGCGATACTTACCCCAGGGGGCCGGTGGCTACACCTTC.

The chain couples TRBV6-5 to TRBJ1-1; 7 positions match TRBD1. Trimming cost V 0 bases and J 6 bases; bases outside gene matches: 4. CDR3 length equals 14 residues. CDR1 MNHEY and CDR2 SVGAGI come from the germline V gene. CDR3 nucleotides: TGTGCCAGCAGTTACTCCACAGGGGTCGCTGAAGCTTTCTTT. This codes for CASSYSTGVAEAFF.

This chain links TRBV19 with TRBJ2-7; 10 nucleotides align to TRBD2. With 3 bases clipped from V and 2 bases from J, the junction kept 4 bases outside the gene matches. This CDR3 region has 15 residues. Germline V gene data show CDR1 as LNHDA and CDR2 as SQIVND (reference sequence). CDR3 loop: CASSMFLAGAYEQYF. In DNA, the CDR3 is TGTGCCAGTAGTATGTTTCTAGCGGGGGCCTACGAGCAGTACTTC.

The chain employs TRBV6-6 and TRBJ1-5, with TRBD1 matching over 9 bases. Trimming removed 6 bases from V and 7 bases from J; junction bases left unmatched: 7. This CDR3 has 14 residues. The germline V gene has CDR1 MNHNY and CDR2 SVGAGI (reference sequence). The CDR3 nucleotides are TGTGCCAGCAGCCGCGGACAGGGGAGACAGCCCCAGCATTTT. Translation: CASSRGQGRQPQHF.

V is TRBV5-1 and J is TRBJ2-5; 7 positions match TRBD1. Trimming cost V 4 bases and J 0 bases; bases outside gene matches: 12. Germline CDR1 is SGHRS and CDR2 is YFSETQ. CDR3 length equals 17 residues. This CDR3 is CASSRRRDSQYQETQYF. The CDR3 DNA reads as TGCGCCAGCAGCAGGAGACGGGACAGCCAGTACCAAGAGACCCAGTACTTC. Supplemented by reference TRBV5-1 and TRBJ2-5, the full variable domain reads KAGVTQTPRYLIKTRGQQVTLSCSPISGHRSVSWYQQTPGQGLQFLFEYFSETQRNKGNFPGRFSGRQFSNSRSEMNVSTLELGDSALYLCASSRRRDSQYQETQYFGPGTRLLVL.

In the case of this clone: Other DNA sequences from this sample encode an identical CDR3 as well. CDR3 in amino acids: CASSSRDRGNTEAFF. The CDR3 nucleotides are TGTGCCAGCAGCTCACGGGACAGGGGGAACACTGAAGCTTTCTTT. This chain connects TRBV5-4 to TRBJ1-1; the match to TRBD1 covers 10 bases. Unmatched junction bases numbered 3, after V lost 3 bases and J lost 1 base. The CDR3 contains 15 residues. Germline values: CDR1 SGHNT, CDR2 YYREEE (reference sequence). The full variable domain, its missing parts supplied by reference TRBV5-4 and TRBJ1-1, is ETGVTQSPTHLIKTRGQQVTLRCSSQSGHNTVSWYQQALGQGPQFIFQYYREEENGRGNFPPRFSGLQFPNYSSELNVNALELDDSALYLCASSSRDRGNTEAFFGQGTRLTVV.

This chain connects TRBV4-2 to TRBJ2-2, with TRBD2 matching over 9 bases. The CDR3 extends over 16 amino acids. The germline gives CDR1 LGHNA, CDR2 YNFKEQ. Losses at the gene ends were 4 bases for V and 0 bases for J; bases not matched to a gene: 3. CDR3 loop: CASSRAGGANTGELFF. The CDR3 DNA reads as TGTGCCAGCAGCCGGGCGGGGGGGGCGAACACCGGGGAGCTGTTTTTT.

The J gene is TRBJ2-5, the V gene TRBV5-5; 9 bases agree with TRBD1. The germline CDR1 and CDR2 sequences are SGHKS and YYEKEE (reference sequence). V was pared by 2 bases and J by 4 bases, with 3 bases of the junction left unmatched. The CDR3 sequence is 14 residues long. This CDR3 reads CASSFTGGAETQYF. The CDR3 coding sequence is TGTGCCAGCAGCTTCACAGGGGGCGCAGAGACCCAGTACTTC.

In this sample, this clone turned up once. The chain links TRBV9 to TRBJ2-1, with D tentatively TRBD2 (7 bases). The CDR3 is 17 amino acids. Trimming left V 0 bases short and J 9 bases short, with 22 bases between. The germline V gene has CDR1 SGDLS and CDR2 YYNGEE. The CDR3 region is CASSVGPSGGGLFEQFF. DNA of the CDR3: TGTGCCAGCAGCGTAGGTCCCTCCGGAGGGGGACTATTTGAGCAGTTCTTC.

The V gene is TRBV5-4, the J gene TRBJ2-1, with 7 bases lining up with TRBD2. Germline assignment: CDR1 SGHNT and CDR2 YYREEE (reference sequence). The CDR3 is 15 residues long. Germline trimming cut 7 bases from V and 10 bases from J; bases unmatched to any gene: 17. DNA of the CDR3: TGTGCCAGCCGACCTCAGGGAGGGCCTAGTCGGGAGCAGTTCTTC. Amino acid sequence: CASRPQGGPSREQFF.

V gene TRBV2 combines with J gene TRBJ2-7; TRBD2 agrees at 15 bases. Trimming removed 6 bases from V and 7 bases from J; junction bases left unmatched: 4. The CDR3 is 14 amino acids. The germline gives CDR1 SNHLY, CDR2 FYNNEI. For the CDR3, the DNA is TGTGCCAGCAGGGGACTAGCGGGAGGTGGAGAGCAGTACTTC. It encodes CASRGLAGGGEQYF.

This clone turned up a few times. The rearrangement links TRBV2 to TRBJ2-1, with 7 bases aligning to TRBD1. J gave up 11 bases and V 6 bases, and 7 bases lay outside the gene matches. Germline V gives CDR1 SNHLY, CDR2 FYNNEI. This CDR3 contains 12 residues. The CDR3 sequence is CASSADRAKQFF. The CDR3 DNA sequence: TGTGCCAGCAGCGCAGACAGGGCAAAGCAGTTCTTC.

V usage is TRBV4-3 and J usage is TRBJ1-2; D is unclear. V lost 4 bases and J 7 bases, leaving 16 bases between the germline ends. The CDR3 is made up of 14 amino acids. Per germline, CDR1 LGHNA and CDR2 YSLEER. CDR3 sequence: CASSPGFRGSGYTF. The CDR3 coding sequence is TGCGCCAGCAGCCCGGGGTTTCGGGGAAGTGGCTACACCTTC.

The chain joins TRBV27 to TRBJ2-7, with a weak D call TRBD2 (6 bases). Germline V lookup: CDR1 MNHEY, CDR2 SMNVEV (reference sequence). This CDR3 is built from 15 residues. With 3 bases removed from V and 2 bases from J, the gap between germline ends came to 14 bases. The CDR3 coding sequence is TGTGCCAGCAGTTTTTACGGGGGTGGCCCCTACGAGCAGTACTTC. Protein: CASSFYGGGPYEQYF.

The V gene is TRBV4-1, the J gene TRBJ1-6; weak D call: TRBD1 (5 bases). The CDR3 is 20 residues long. V was trimmed by 0 bases and J by 8 bases, leaving 26 bases between them. CDR1 MGHRA and CDR2 YSYEKL come from the germline V gene. CDR3 bases: TGCGCCAGCAGCCAAGATCGATGGGGGTCGCCCAAGGGAGGTGATTCACCCCTCCACTTT. Translated: CASSQDRWGSPKGGDSPLHF.

The chain combines TRBV11-2 with TRBJ1-1, with 9 bases matching TRBD1. J lost 10 bases, V lost 5 bases, and 8 bases had no gene match. Germline assignment: CDR1 SGHAT and CDR2 FQNNGV. The CDR3 is 13 amino acids. CDR3 loop: CASSLGTGFGAFF. In nucleotides, the CDR3 is TGTGCCAGCAGCCTCGGGACAGGGTTTGGAGCTTTCTTT.

This clone appeared once. V gene TRBV7-2 combines with J gene TRBJ2-2; D is perhaps TRBD1 (6 bases). Between the trimmed V and J ends, which lost 2 bases and 6 bases, there was a span of 7 bases. CDR1 SGHTA and CDR2 FQGNSA come from the germline V gene. The CDR3 is made up of 13 amino acids. CDR3 bases: TGTGCCAGCAGCTTATGGACAGCCGGGGAGCTGTTTTTT. As protein: CASSLWTAGELFF.

The V call is TRBV18, the J call TRBJ2-7, with a possible D match to TRBD1 (5 bases). This CDR3 comprises 12 residues. Germline V gene data show CDR1 as KGHSH and CDR2 as LQKENI. Trimming took off 5 bases at V and 7 bases at J, with 12 bases between the two ends. This CDR3 is CASSSGLGEQYF. CDR3 in DNA: TGTGCCAGCTCATCAGGGTTGGGAGAGCAGTACTTC. The variable domain in full, completed from reference TRBV18 and TRBJ2-7, reads NAGVMQNPRHLVRRRGQEARLRCSPMKGHSHVYWYRQLPEEGLKFMVYLQKENIIDESGMPKERFSAEFPKEGPSILRIQQVVRGDSAAYFCASSSGLGEQYFGPGTRLTVT.

The chain couples TRBV4-2 to TRBJ2-1, with D maybe TRBD2 (5 bases). Germline-derived CDR1 and CDR2 are LGHNA and YNFKEQ. This CDR3 has 16 amino acids. Trimming pared 4 bases from V and 0 bases from J, leaving 13 bases between. The CDR3: CASSPATRSSYNEQFF. The CDR3 DNA reads TGTGCCAGCAGCCCCGCAACTAGGAGCTCCTACAATGAGCAGTTCTTC.

The chain is built from TRBV2 and TRBJ1-6; a weak D match, TRBD1 (6 bases). Germline-derived CDR1 and CDR2 are SNHLY and FYNNEI. V dropped 5 bases and J dropped 6 bases, with 17 bases sitting between them. This CDR3 has 16 amino acids. In DNA, the CDR3 is TGTGCCAGCAGTCACAATCGGGGGGCAACTAATTCACCCCTCCACTTT. Encoded protein: CASSHNRGATNSPLHF.

The J gene is TRBJ1-1, the V gene TRBV6-1; D is unclear. V dropped 2 bases and J dropped 0 bases, with 4 bases sitting between them. Germline CDR1 MNHNS, CDR2 SASEGT. The CDR3 runs to 13 residues. The chain's CDR3 is CASSEWLNTEAFF. In DNA, the CDR3 is TGTGCCAGCAGTGAATGGCTGAACACTGAAGCTTTCTTT.